One T cell receptor (beta chain) is described in this entry. Per germline, CDR1 MNHEY and CDR2 SVGEGT. Trimming pared 2 bases from V and 4 bases from J, leaving 17 bases between. The CDR3 is 16 residues long. The sample is drawn from a study of blood T cell repertoires in COVID-19. TCRdb keeps only in-frame clones here, not all; method: immunoSEQ multiplex PCR. This table holds 200,000 to 250,000 clones, 70% to 90% found once. The TCR comes from a man between 45 and 60 years old with COVID-19, enrolled during active disease. The chain combines TRBV6-2 or TRBV6-3 with TRBJ1-1; possibly TRBD1 for D (6 bases). Sequences were obtained from peripheral blood. CDR3 amino acids: CASSYSRGMVITEAFF. CDR3 nucleotide sequence: TGTGCCAGCAGTTACAGCAGGGGCATGGTTATCACTGAAGCTTTCTTT.